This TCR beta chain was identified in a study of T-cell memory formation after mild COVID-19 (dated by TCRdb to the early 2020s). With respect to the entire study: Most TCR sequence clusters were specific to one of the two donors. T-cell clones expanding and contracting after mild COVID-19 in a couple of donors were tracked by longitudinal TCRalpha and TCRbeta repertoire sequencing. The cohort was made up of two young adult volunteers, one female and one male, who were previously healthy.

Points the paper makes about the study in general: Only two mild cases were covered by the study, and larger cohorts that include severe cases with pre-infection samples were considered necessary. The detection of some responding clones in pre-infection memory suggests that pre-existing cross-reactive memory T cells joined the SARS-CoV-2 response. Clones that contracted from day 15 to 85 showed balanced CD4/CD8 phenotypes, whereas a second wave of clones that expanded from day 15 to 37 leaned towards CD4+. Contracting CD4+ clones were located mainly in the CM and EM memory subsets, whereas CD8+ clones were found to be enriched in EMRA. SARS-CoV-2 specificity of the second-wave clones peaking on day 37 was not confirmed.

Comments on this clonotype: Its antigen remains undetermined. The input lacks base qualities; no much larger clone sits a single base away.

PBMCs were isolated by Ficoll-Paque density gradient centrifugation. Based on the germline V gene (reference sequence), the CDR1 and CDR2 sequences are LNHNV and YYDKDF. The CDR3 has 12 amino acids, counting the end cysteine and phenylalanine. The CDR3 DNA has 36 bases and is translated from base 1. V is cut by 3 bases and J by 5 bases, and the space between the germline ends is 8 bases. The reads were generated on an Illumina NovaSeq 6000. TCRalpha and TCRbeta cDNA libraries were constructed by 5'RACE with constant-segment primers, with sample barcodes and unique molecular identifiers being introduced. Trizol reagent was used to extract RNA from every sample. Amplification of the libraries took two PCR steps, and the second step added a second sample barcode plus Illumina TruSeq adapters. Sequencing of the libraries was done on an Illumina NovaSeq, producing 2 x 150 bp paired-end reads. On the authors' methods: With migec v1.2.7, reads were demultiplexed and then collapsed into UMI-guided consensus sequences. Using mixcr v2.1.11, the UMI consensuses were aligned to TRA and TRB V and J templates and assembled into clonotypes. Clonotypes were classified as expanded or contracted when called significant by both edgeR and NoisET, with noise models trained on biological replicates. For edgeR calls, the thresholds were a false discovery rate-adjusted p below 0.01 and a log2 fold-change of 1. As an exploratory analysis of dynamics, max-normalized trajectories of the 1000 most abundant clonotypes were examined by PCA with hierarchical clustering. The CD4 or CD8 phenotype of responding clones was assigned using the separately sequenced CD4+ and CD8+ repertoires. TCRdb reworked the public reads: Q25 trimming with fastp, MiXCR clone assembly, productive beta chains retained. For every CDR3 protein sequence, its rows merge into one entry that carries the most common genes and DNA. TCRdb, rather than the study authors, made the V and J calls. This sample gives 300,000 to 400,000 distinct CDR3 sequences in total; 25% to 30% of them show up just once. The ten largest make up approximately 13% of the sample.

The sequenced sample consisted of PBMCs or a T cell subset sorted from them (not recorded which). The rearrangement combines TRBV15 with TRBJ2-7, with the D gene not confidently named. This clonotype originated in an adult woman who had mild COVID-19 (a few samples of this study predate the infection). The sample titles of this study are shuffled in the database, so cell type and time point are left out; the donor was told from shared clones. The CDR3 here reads CATSRDANEQYF. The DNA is TGTGCCACCAGCAGGGACGCAAACGAGCAGTACTTC.